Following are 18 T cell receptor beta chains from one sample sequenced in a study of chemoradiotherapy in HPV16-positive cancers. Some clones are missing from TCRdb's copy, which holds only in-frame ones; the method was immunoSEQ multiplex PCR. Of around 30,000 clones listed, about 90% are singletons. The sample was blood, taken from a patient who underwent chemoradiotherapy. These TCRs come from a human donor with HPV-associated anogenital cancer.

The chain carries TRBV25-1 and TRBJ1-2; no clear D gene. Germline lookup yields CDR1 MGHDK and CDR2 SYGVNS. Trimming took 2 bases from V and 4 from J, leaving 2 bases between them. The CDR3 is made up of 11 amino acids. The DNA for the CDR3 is TGTGCCAGCAGTGAAAGCTATGGCTACACCTTC. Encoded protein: CASSESYGYTF.

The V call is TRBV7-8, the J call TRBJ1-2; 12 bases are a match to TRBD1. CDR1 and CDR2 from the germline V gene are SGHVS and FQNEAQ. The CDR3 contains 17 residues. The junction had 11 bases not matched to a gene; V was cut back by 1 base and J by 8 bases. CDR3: CASSLVRPGQGAKGYTF. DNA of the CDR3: TGTGCCAGCAGCTTAGTGCGTCCGGGACAGGGGGCGAAGGGCTACACCTTC.

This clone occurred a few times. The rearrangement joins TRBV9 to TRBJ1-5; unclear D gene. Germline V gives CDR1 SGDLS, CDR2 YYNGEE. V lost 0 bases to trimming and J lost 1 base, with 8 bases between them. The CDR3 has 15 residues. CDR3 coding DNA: TGTGCCAGCAGCGTAGTGGGTCAGAGCAATCAGCCCCAGCATTTT. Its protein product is CASSVVGQSNQPQHF.

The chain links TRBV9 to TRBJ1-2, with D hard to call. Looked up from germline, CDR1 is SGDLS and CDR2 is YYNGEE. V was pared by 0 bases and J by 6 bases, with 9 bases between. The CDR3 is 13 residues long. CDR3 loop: CASSVGGIDGYTF. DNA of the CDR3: TGTGCCAGCAGCGTAGGTGGAATAGATGGCTACACCTTC.

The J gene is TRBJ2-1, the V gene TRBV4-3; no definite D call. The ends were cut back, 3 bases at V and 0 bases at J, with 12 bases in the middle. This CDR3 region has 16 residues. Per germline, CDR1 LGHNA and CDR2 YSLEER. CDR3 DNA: TGCGCCAGCAGCCAGACCAGGAAGAGCTCCTACAATGAGCAGTTCTTC. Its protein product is CASSQTRKSSYNEQFF.

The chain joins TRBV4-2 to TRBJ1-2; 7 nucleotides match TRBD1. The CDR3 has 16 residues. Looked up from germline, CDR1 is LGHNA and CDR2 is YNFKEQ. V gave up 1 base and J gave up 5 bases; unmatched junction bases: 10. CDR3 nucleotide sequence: TGTGCCAGCAGCCAAGCCGTTCGGGACAGAGGTTATGGCTACACCTTC. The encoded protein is CASSQAVRDRGYGYTF.

The CDR3 DNA reads TGTGCCAGCAGATTGGGCGGGGGGGACTACGAGCAGTACTTC. The encoded protein is CASRLGGGDYEQYF. The chain employs TRBV7-2 and TRBJ2-5, with TRBD2 matching over 9 bases. The J call may be mistaken, given a closer DNA end match to TRBJ2-7. The germline CDR1 and CDR2 sequences are SGHTA and FQGNSA. The CDR3 contains 14 residues.

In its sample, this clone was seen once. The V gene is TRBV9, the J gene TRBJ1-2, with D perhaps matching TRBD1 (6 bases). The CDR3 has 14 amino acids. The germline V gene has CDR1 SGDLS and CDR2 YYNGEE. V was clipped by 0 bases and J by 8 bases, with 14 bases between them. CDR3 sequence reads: CASSVVGGPGGYTF. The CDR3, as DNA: TGTGCCAGCAGCGTAGTAGGGGGGCCGGGCGGCTACACCTTC.

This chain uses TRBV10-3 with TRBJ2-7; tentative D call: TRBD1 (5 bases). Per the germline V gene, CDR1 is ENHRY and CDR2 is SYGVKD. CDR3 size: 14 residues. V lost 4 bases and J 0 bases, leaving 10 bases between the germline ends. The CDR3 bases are TGTGCCATCAGTGCAGGGCAGGGCTCCTACGAGCAGTACTTC. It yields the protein CAISAGQGSYEQYF.

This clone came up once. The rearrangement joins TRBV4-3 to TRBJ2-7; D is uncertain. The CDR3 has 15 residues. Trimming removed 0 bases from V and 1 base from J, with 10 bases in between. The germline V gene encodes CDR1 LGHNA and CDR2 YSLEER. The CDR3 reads CASSQDFPESYEQYF. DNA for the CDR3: TGCGCCAGCAGCCAAGACTTTCCAGAATCCTACGAGCAGTACTTC.

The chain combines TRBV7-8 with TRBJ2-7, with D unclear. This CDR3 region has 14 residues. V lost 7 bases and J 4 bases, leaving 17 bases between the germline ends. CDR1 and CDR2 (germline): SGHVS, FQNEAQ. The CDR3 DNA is TGTGCCAGCAAATCCCCGGGTGGGATATACGAGCAGTACTTC. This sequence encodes CASKSPGGIYEQYF.

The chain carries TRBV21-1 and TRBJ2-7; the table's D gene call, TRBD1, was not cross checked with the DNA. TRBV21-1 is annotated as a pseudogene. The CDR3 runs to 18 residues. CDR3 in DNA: TGTGCCAGCAGAAAAATCAAAAGGCGTGGGGACAGTACCTACGAGCAGTACTTC. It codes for CASRKIKRRGDSTYEQYF.

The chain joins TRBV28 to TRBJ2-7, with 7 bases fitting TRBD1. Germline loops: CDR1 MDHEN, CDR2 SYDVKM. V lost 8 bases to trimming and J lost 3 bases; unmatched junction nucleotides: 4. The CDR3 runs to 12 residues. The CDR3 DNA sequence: TGTGCCAGCGGGGACAGAGGCTACGAGCAGTACTTC. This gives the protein CASGDRGYEQYF.

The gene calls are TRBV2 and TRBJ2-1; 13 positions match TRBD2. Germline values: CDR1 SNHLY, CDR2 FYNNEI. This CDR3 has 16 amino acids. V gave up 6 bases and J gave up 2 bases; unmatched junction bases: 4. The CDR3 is CASSGLAGEAYNEQFF. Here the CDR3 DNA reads TGTGCCAGCAGCGGACTAGCGGGGGAGGCCTACAATGAGCAGTTCTTC.

The CDR3 nucleotides read TGTGCCAGCAGTAGCGGTATTTCCTACGAGCAGTACTTC. Translation gives CASSSGISYEQYF. This chain uses TRBV5-6 with TRBJ2-7; a weak D match, TRBD2 (6 bases). The CDR3 loop spans 13 amino acids. Germline CDR1 and CDR2: SGHDT and YYEEEE. Deletions cut 5 bases from V and 1 base from J, with 10 bases between.

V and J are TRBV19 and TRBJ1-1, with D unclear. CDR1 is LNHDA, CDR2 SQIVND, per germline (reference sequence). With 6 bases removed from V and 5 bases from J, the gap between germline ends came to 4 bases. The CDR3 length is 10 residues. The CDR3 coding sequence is TGTGCCAGTAGGCGGACTGAAGCTTTCTTT. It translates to CASRRTEAFF. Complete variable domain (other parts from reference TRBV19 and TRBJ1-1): DGGITQSPKYLFRKEGQNVTLSCEQNLNHDAMYWYRQDPGQGLRLIYYSQIVNDFQKGDIAEGYSVSREKKESFPLTVTSAQKNPTAFYLCASRRTEAFFGQGTRLTVV.

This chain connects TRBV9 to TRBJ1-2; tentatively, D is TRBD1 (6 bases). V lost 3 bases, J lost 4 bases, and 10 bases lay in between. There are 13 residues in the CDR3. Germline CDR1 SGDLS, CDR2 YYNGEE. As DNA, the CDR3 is TGTGCCAGCAGCGATGGGGGCGGCTATGGCTACACCTTC. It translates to CASSDGGGYGYTF. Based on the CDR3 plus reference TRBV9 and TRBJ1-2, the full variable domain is DSGVTQTPKHLITATGQRVTLRCSPRSGDLSVYWYQQSLDQGLQFLIQYYNGEERAKGNILERFSAQQFPDLHSELNLSSLELGDSALYFCASSDGGGYGYTFGSGTRLTVV.

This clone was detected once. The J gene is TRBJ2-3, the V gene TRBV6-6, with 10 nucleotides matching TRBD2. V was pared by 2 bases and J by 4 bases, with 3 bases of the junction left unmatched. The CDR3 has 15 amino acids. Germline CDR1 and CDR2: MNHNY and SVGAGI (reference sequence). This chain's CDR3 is CASSYHSGGADTQYF. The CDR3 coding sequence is TGTGCCAGCAGTTACCACAGCGGGGGGGCAGATACGCAGTATTTT.